The clone carrying this T cell receptor beta chain was seen a single time. This record comes from a study of control samples from healthy donors and cancer patients. Sequencing was performed with immunoSEQ multiplex PCR; in TCRdb, only in-frame clones are kept and a portion is missing. This sample has roughly 150,000 clones, with 93% found just once. In germline, CDR1 is SNHLY, CDR2 FYNNEI. Deletions cut 4 bases from V and 2 bases from J, with 12 bases between. There are 14 residues in the CDR3. The TCR was taken from a man over 45 in good health. The chain employs TRBV2 and TRBJ2-7, with TRBD2 as a possible D gene (6 bases). The source material was blood. The CDR3, as DNA: TGTGCCAGCAGTGTTTTAGCGGCCACCTACGAGCAGTACTTC. Its translation: CASSVLAATYEQYF.